This note documents a single T cell receptor beta chain sequence. This clonotype was seen repeatedly, ten times or more. This receptor's antigen is unknown. Per-base quality was not reported, and no clone a single base away is much larger than it. This entry belongs to a study of neurological immune-mediated disorders (dated by TCRdb to between 2018 and 2020). Regarding the complete study: Peripheral blood TCR-beta repertoires from HTLV-I-associated myelopathy (HAM/TSP) patients, multiple sclerosis patients and healthy controls were compared by UMI-based sequencing. Each longitudinal HAM/TSP and healthy donor was sampled at 3 time-points spaced at about 3-45 month intervals. The 106 TCR-beta libraries included longitudinal samples, technical triplicates and paired sorted CD4+ and CD8+ T-cell subsets alongside PBMC samples. The cohort comprised 60 to 75 subjects: around 15 HAM/TSP patients, approximately 34 multiple sclerosis patients and 20 or so healthy controls.

The sample's time point, from its label and the paper: longitudinal time-point 1 (baseline). Unsorted PBMC libraries were generated from 2 million PBMCs stored in RNAlater at -80 °C until RNA extraction. PBMCs were separated from peripheral blood using Ficoll-Hypaque density gradient centrifugation and then cryopreserved in liquid nitrogen. cDNA was synthesized by template-switch 5'RACE using a primer with a 10-nucleotide random unique molecular identifier that tagged each TCR transcript. Every sequencing run yielded over 180 million TCR-beta sequences covering 15-18 subjects. The RNeasy kit was used for extraction of total RNA. Using the KAPA Real-time Library Amplification kit, TCR-beta VDJ regions were amplified with primers for the TCR constant region and the 5'RACE anchor. Sample indexes and Illumina adaptors were added in a first PCR, after which library yield was increased in a second PCR. After purification with Ampure beads, the TCR product of roughly 650 bp was size-selected on a 2% E-gel SizeSelection system. Before pooling, libraries had their quality checked on a Bioanalyzer, their concentration measured with Qubit, and their quantity determined with the Kapa Library Quantification kit. An Illumina HiSeq 2500 was used to sequence the libraries paired-end at 2 x 150 bp. To increase sequence diversity, about 24-32% phiX was spiked into each library pool. The original methods were these. Quality-filtered reads were processed with the UMI-based MiGEC pipeline, which removed over 80% of raw TCR sequences during error correction. VDJ genes were aligned to IMGT germline references, and each clonotype was defined by a unique CDR3 amino acid sequence together with V-J genes. Clonal expansion, Shannon diversity and CDR3 relatedness were evaluated with VDJtools (CalcPairwiseDistances, ClusterSamples), while phylogenetic trees were built in CLCbio workbench. Clones with at least 8 unique UMIs were defined as expanded, with this threshold being based on coefficient-of-variation modelling across technical triplicates. The public sequencing data were trimmed at Q25 with fastp and processed into clonotypes with MiXCR by TCRdb, which kept only in-frame beta chains. Each CDR3 protein appears once, grouped with its most common genes and DNA. None of the V and J calls come from the authors' own analysis; TCRdb made them. The sample table contains roughly 61,000 distinct CDR3 sequences; only one count was recorded for approximately 12% of them. 6% to 8.5% of the sample rests with the top ten.

The CDR3 goes from the cysteine to the phenylalanine over 14 residues. Left in the record is the CDR3 DNA by itself, 42 bases read in frame from the first base. A distance of 10 bases separates the germline ends of V and J, which lose 0 bases and 4 bases respectively. The germline V gene specifies SGHRS as CDR1 and YFSETQ as CDR2. Broad study findings and their caveats: TCR clonal expansion was highest in HAM/TSP patients and lowest in MS patients, with MS patients falling below even healthy controls. Expanded clones from different subjects shared no identical CDR3 amino acid sequences, which suggests that TCR-beta repertoires were private in all groups.

Here the chain combines TRBV5-1 and TRBJ1-2; the D segment cannot be called with confidence. This clonotype originated in a male donor with HTLV-1-associated myelopathy (HAM/TSP). The sample taken for sequencing was PBMCs. In nucleotides, the sequence is TGCGCCAGCAGCTTGGCTACCGCAGGCTATGGCTACACCTTC. Its coded protein is CASSLATAGYGYTF.